What follows describes a single TCR beta chain. Its target is not known. The data were obtained in a study of CXCR3-negative and CXCR3-positive naive CD8 T cells. The CDR3 covers 16 residues. Germline V gene sequence: CDR1 MGHRA, CDR2 YSYEKL. General study results and limits: The majority of assays used fresh PBMCs, and CXCR3 expression partially decreased after cryopreservation. Because surface CD5 did not distinguish the naive subsets, TCR strength was inferred from TRB CDR3 properties. Naive cells that were CXCR3-negative or CXCR3-positive used TRBV-TRBJ genes alike, while memory cells diverged.

A CD45RO-CCR7+CD27+CD95- phenotype identified naive CD8+ T cells. UMI-labeled 5' RACE TRB cDNA libraries were prepared from the cells. TCRdb re-called the 5' RACE reads, yielding one record per CDR3 amino acid sequence without DNA. Its clone listing holds 100,000 to 150,000 distinct CDR3 sequences. The genes are TRBV4-1 and TRBJ2-7; TCRdb gives TRBD2 as the D gene, but with no DNA this cannot be confirmed. This TCR derives from a human donor in good health. Some clones in this sample may be carry-over from other donors' samples. Sequencing input: naive CXCR3- CD8+ T cells from blood. Subset noted: CD45RO-CCR7+CD27+CD95- naive CD8+ T cells lacking CXCR3 (TNR3-). The CDR3 loop reads CASSRSTSGSTYEQYF.